The 17 T cell receptor beta chains given below trace back to one sample, sequenced in a study of cytomegalovirus exposure and HLA in healthy donors. Profiling relied on immunoSEQ multiplex PCR, and the TCRdb table lists in-frame clones only, not all of them. The sample lists some 130,000 clones; roughly 89% were seen once. Sequenced: PBMCs. The receptors come from a woman under 30 in good health and CMV-seronegative.

In this sample, this clone turned up many times. V gene TRBV5-1 combines with J gene TRBJ2-5; no firm D call. The V end was cut by 3 bases, the J end by 0 bases, with 3 bases between. This CDR3 is built from 12 residues. Germline V gene lookup returns CDR1 SGHRS and CDR2 YFSETQ. CDR3 DNA sequence: TGCGCCAGCAGCTCGTACCAAGAGACCCAGTACTTC. Protein product: CASSSYQETQYF.

The chain recombines TRBV9 with TRBJ2-2, with 9 bases lining up with TRBD1. Germline values: CDR1 SGDLS, CDR2 YYNGEE. The CDR3 has 17 amino acids. V lost 3 bases to trimming and J lost 5 bases; unmatched junction nucleotides: 11. CDR3 region: CASSGQGGDRDTGELFF. The CDR3 DNA reads as TGTGCCAGCAGCGGACAAGGCGGGGACAGGGATACCGGGGAGCTGTTTTTT. The variable domain in full, with the rest retrieved from reference TRBV9 and TRBJ2-2, is DSGVTQTPKHLITATGQRVTLRCSPRSGDLSVYWYQQSLDQGLQFLIQYYNGEERAKGNILERFSAQQFPDLHSELNLSSLELGDSALYFCASSGQGGDRDTGELFFGEGSRLTVL.

The chain has TRBV19 and TRBJ2-6; D possibly corresponds to TRBD1 (6 bases). The V and J ends lost 5 bases and 4 bases respectively, with 21 bases between them. The CDR3 extends over 18 amino acids. Germline-derived CDR1 and CDR2 are LNHDA and SQIVND (reference sequence). In DNA, the CDR3 is TGTGCCAGTAGTCCGTCAGTAGGACAGAGGCTAGGGGCCAACGTCCTGACTTTC. It yields the protein CASSPSVGQRLGANVLTF.

The chain is built from TRBV6-1 and TRBJ2-7; perhaps TRBD1 as D (6 bases). CDR1 is MNHNS, CDR2 SASEGT, per germline. This CDR3 region has 13 residues. Trimming stripped 6 bases from V and 3 bases from J, with 12 bases between. The CDR3 nucleotides are TGTGCCAGCAGCTCACAGGGTATCTACGAGCAGTACTTC. As protein: CASSSQGIYEQYF.

The V call is TRBV11-3, the J call TRBJ2-5, with TRBD2 as a possible D gene (6 bases). Germline V lookup: CDR1 SGHNT, CDR2 YENEEA. CDR3 length: 15 amino acids. V lost 5 bases, J lost 3 bases, and 16 bases lay in between. DNA of the CDR3: TGTGCCAGCAGCCCTGGCGGGGTGAGGGAAGAGACCCAGTACTTC. Protein: CASSPGGVREETQYF.

This chain joins TRBV4-1 and TRBJ1-2, with TRBD1 matching over 8 bases. The CDR3 totals 15 residues. The V gene end was trimmed by 4 bases and the J gene end by 4 bases; junction bases not matched to a gene: 8. Germline lookup yields CDR1 MGHRA and CDR2 YSYEKL. CDR3 residues: CASSPGQGPPYGYTF. In nucleotides, the CDR3 is TGCGCCAGCAGCCCCGGACAGGGCCCACCCTATGGCTACACCTTC.

The chain joins TRBV12-2 to TRBJ2-1; the table names TRBD2, a call not compared with the DNA. TRBV12-2 is a listed pseudogene. The CDR3 is made up of 23 amino acids. The DNA of the CDR3 is TGTGCAAGTCGCTTAGCGCCCATCCCCTTCGGGACTAGCGGGGGCTGGGGCTACAATGAGCAGTTCTTC. Residues: CASRLAPIPFGTSGGWGYNEQFF.

This chain connects TRBV13 to TRBJ1-2, with 9 nucleotides matching TRBD1. After removal of 10 bases from V and 2 bases from J, the junction contained 8 bases not matched to a gene. Germline V gene data show CDR1 as PRHDT and CDR2 as FYEKMQ (reference sequence). The length of the CDR3 is 14 residues. The DNA of the CDR3 is TGTGCCACTACGGCGGGACAGGGAAACTATGGCTACACCTTC. It translates to CATTAGQGNYGYTF.

V gene TRBV25-1 combines with J gene TRBJ1-2; D is undetermined. Germline V lookup: CDR1 MGHDK, CDR2 SYGVNS. This CDR3 comprises 12 residues. Trimming pared 1 base from V and 8 bases from J, leaving 8 bases between. This CDR3 reads CASSESIRGYTF. The DNA of the CDR3 is TGTGCCAGCAGTGAATCAATACGGGGCTACACCTTC.

V is TRBV5-1 and J is TRBJ2-5; 8 bases are shared with TRBD1. The V and J ends lost 6 bases and 0 bases, in that order; junction bases with no gene match: 4. Germline V gene sequence: CDR1 SGHRS, CDR2 YFSETQ. This CDR3 has 14 amino acids. The CDR3: CASTKTGDQETQYF. CDR3 DNA sequence: TGCGCCAGCACCAAGACAGGGGACCAAGAGACCCAGTACTTC.

This clone appeared once. This chain joins TRBV10-1 and TRBJ2-7, with TRBD1 identical over 11 bases. The germline CDR1 and CDR2 sequences are WNHNN and SYGVQD (reference sequence). The CDR3 is 15 residues long. Trimming cost V 5 bases and J 0 bases; bases outside gene matches: 3. DNA for the CDR3: TGCGCCAGCAGTTCTGGACAGGGGGCCTCCTACGAGCAGTACTTC. Its protein product is CASSSGQGASYEQYF.

The chain links TRBV7-3 to TRBJ1-4; 8 nucleotides line up with TRBD1. The V gene end was trimmed by 7 bases and the J gene end by 2 bases; junction bases not matched to a gene: 6. Germline CDR1 SGHTA, CDR2 FQGTGA. This CDR3 comprises 15 residues. CDR3 residues: CASTHQGATNEKLFF. The CDR3 nucleotides are TGTGCCAGCACTCATCAGGGGGCCACTAATGAAAAACTGTTTTTT. Complete variable domain (other parts from reference TRBV7-3 and TRBJ1-4): GAGVSQTPSNKVTEKGKYVELRCDPISGHTALYWYRQSLGQGPEFLIYFQGTGAADDSGLPNDRFFAVRPEGSVSTLKIQRTERGDSAVYLCASTHQGATNEKLFFGSGTQLSVL.

The chain links TRBV5-1 to TRBJ2-7; D is uncertain. This CDR3 has 13 residues. Trimming left V 1 base short and J 5 bases short, with 10 bases between. Germline V gene sequence: CDR1 SGHRS, CDR2 YFSETQ. The CDR3 here is CASSLSQVHEQYF. DNA of the CDR3: TGCGCCAGCAGCTTGTCCCAGGTCCACGAGCAGTACTTC.

This chain uses TRBV25-1 with TRBJ1-2; D may be TRBD1 (5 bases). The CDR3 is made up of 13 amino acids. Germline-derived CDR1 and CDR2 are MGHDK and SYGVNS. V lost 4 bases, J lost 6 bases, and 12 bases lay in between. The CDR3 loop is CASSVQVSDGYTF. In DNA form, the CDR3 reads TGTGCCAGCAGTGTACAGGTGTCGGATGGCTACACCTTC.

The V gene is TRBV10-3, the J gene TRBJ2-7; 9 nucleotides agree with TRBD1. Unmatched junction bases numbered 10, after V lost 8 bases and J lost 5 bases. CDR1 and CDR2 from the germline V gene are ENHRY and SYGVKD. There are 14 residues in the CDR3. The CDR3 coding sequence is TGTGCCATCTCGCGGGACAGGGTTTTGGACGAGCAGTACTTC. It is translated as CAISRDRVLDEQYF.

J is TRBJ2-7 and V is TRBV5-1; tentative D call: TRBD2 (5 bases). There are 16 residues in the CDR3. From germline, CDR1 is SGHRS and CDR2 YFSETQ. V was trimmed by 4 bases and J by 3 bases, leaving 20 bases between them. CDR3 sequence (DNA): TGCGCCAGCAGCCCTGGTCCCGGGAACCCCCGCTACGAGCAGTACTTC. It yields the protein CASSPGPGNPRYEQYF.

The rearrangement links TRBV7-2 to TRBJ2-5, with D perhaps matching TRBD1 (6 bases). CDR1 and CDR2 from the germline V gene are SGHTA and FQGNSA. The V and J ends lost 1 base and 2 bases respectively, with 11 bases between them. The CDR3 consists of 15 residues. CDR3 region: CASSLGTQGQETQYF. In nucleotides, the CDR3 is TGTGCCAGCAGCTTAGGGACCCAGGGGCAAGAGACCCAGTACTTC.